The 26 T cell receptor beta chains below all came from one sample that was sequenced in a study of blood T cell repertoires in COVID-19. Clones were sequenced by immunoSEQ multiplex PCR, and TCRdb holds only the in-frame ones, with some missing. The table shows 150,000 or so clones, with roughly 87% occurring only once. Specimen: PBMCs or T cells enriched from blood (not recorded which). All receptors come from a woman in her 50s who had recovered from COVID-19.

This chain connects TRBV4-3 to TRBJ1-1, with D possibly matching TRBD1 (5 bases). Looked up from germline, CDR1 is LGHNA and CDR2 is YSLEER. V was shortened by 0 bases and J by 1 base, with 6 bases between the two germline ends. The CDR3 length is 14 residues. The CDR3 here is CASSQERGNTEAFF. The CDR3 region has the DNA TGCGCCAGCAGCCAAGAAAGGGGGAACACTGAAGCTTTCTTT.

The chain links TRBV28 to TRBJ2-1, with TRBD2 identical over 11 bases. Trimming at V came to 5 bases and at J to 2 bases, leaving 5 bases not matched to a gene. The CDR3 has 16 amino acids. Germline CDR1 is MDHEN and CDR2 is SYDVKM. The CDR3 nucleotides read TGTGCCAGCAGTCCAAGACTAGCGGGACCCTACAATGAGCAGTTCTTC. Translation gives CASSPRLAGPYNEQFF.

The V gene is TRBV7-3, the J gene TRBJ2-5, with 14 bases aligning to TRBD2. The length of the CDR3 is 17 residues. The V and J ends lost 4 bases and 2 bases, in that order; junction bases with no gene match: 6. Germline assignment: CDR1 SGHTA and CDR2 FQGTGA. Here the CDR3 reads CASSSGLAGAGQETQYF. In DNA form, the CDR3 reads TGTGCCAGCAGCTCGGGACTAGCGGGAGCTGGGCAAGAGACCCAGTACTTC.

The genes are TRBV4-3 and TRBJ1-6; the match to TRBD1 covers 8 bases. The CDR3 totals 15 residues. Germline CDR1 reads LGHNA; CDR2 reads YSLEER. V trimming: 0 bases; J trimming: 6 bases; junction bases outside the gene matches: 1. The CDR3 DNA reads as TGCGCCAGCAGCCAAGATGACAGGGGTAATTCACCCCTCCACTTT. As protein: CASSQDDRGNSPLHF.

The chain joins TRBV3-1 (or the pseudogene TRBV3-2) to TRBJ1-6; the match to TRBD1 covers 8 bases. V gave up 4 bases and J gave up 5 bases; unmatched junction bases: 1. The CDR3 runs 14 residues. Germline V gene lookup returns CDR1 LGHDT and CDR2 YNNKEL (reference sequence). For the CDR3, the DNA is TGTGCCAGCAGCCGGACAGGGAATAATTCACCCCTCCACTTT. As protein: CASSRTGNNSPLHF.

This clone was observed once. The chain uses TRBV4-1 and TRBJ2-3; 9 bases align to TRBD2. The trim removed 1 base at V and 1 base at J, leaving 6 bases unmatched. CDR1 MGHRA and CDR2 YSYEKL come from the germline V gene. CDR3 length: 17 residues. The CDR3: CASSQGGAGGGTDTQYF. The CDR3 nucleotides read TGCGCCAGCAGCCAAGGGGGCGCGGGAGGGGGCACAGATACGCAGTATTTT.

The chain joins TRBV19 to TRBJ1-5; 8 bases are shared with TRBD1. Germline CDR1 reads LNHDA; CDR2 reads SQIVND (reference sequence). The trim removed 7 bases at V and 6 bases at J, leaving 8 bases unmatched. There are 14 residues in the CDR3. The CDR3 DNA is TGTGCCAGTACCCCAGACAGGGGTAGTCAGCCCCAGCATTTT. It encodes CASTPDRGSQPQHF.

This sequence joins TRBV28 and TRBJ1-5, with unresolved D. The CDR3 consists of 16 residues. Trimming took 2 bases from V and 3 from J, leaving 14 bases between them. Germline V lookup: CDR1 MDHEN, CDR2 SYDVKM. The CDR3 DNA is TGTGCCAGCAGTTTAGGTGGAGCTTACATCAATCAGCCCCAGCATTTT. Protein sequence: CASSLGGAYINQPQHF.

The chain carries TRBV19 and TRBJ2-7; the D gene is possibly TRBD2 (6 bases). This CDR3 has 14 amino acids. Between the trimmed V and J ends, which lost 6 bases and 4 bases, there was a span of 16 bases. The germline gives CDR1 LNHDA, CDR2 SQIVND (reference sequence). The DNA for the CDR3 is TGTGCCAGTAGAAGGGATGGTAGCGGATACGAGCAGTACTTC. This gives the protein CASRRDGSGYEQYF.

The chain employs TRBV24-1 and TRBJ2-1; a weak D match, TRBD2 (6 bases). The CDR3 has 13 residues. Germline values: CDR1 KGHDR, CDR2 SFDVKD. Between the trimmed V and J ends, which lost 9 bases and 9 bases, there was a span of 17 bases. As DNA, the CDR3 is TGTGCCACCCCGGACTACCCAGAGGTTGAGCAGTTCTTC. It encodes CATPDYPEVEQFF.

The V gene is TRBV19, the J gene TRBJ2-5; no reliable D call. The CDR3 sequence is 16 residues long. Looked up from germline, CDR1 is LNHDA and CDR2 is SQIVND (reference sequence). V lost 4 bases, J lost 0 bases, and 15 bases lay in between. The CDR3 bases are TGTGCCAGTAGTAGGTCGAGAACGATAAACCAAGAGACCCAGTACTTC. This gives the protein CASSRSRTINQETQYF.

The rearrangement links TRBV10-3 to TRBJ1-1, with a weak D call TRBD1 (6 bases). The CDR3 length is 14 residues. The germline gives CDR1 ENHRY, CDR2 SYGVKD. V lost 6 bases to trimming and J lost 1 base, with 12 bases between them. The CDR3 loop reads CAIRAGTQNTEAFF. Here the CDR3 DNA reads TGTGCCATCAGAGCCGGGACACAGAACACTGAAGCTTTCTTT.

V usage is TRBV6-2 or TRBV6-3 and J usage is TRBJ1-2; D uncertain. The CDR3 runs 12 residues. Trimming removed 5 bases at V and 5 bases at J, with 9 bases between. Germline V lookup: CDR1 MNHEY, CDR2 SVGEGT. The CDR3 here is CASSNRLYGYTF. The DNA for the CDR3 is TGTGCCAGCAGTAACCGACTATATGGCTACACCTTC.

The rearrangement joins TRBV28 to TRBJ1-2; D remains ambiguous. The V and J ends lost 1 base and 7 bases respectively, with 13 bases between them. This CDR3 is 14 amino acids long. Germline V gives CDR1 MDHEN, CDR2 SYDVKM. The CDR3 DNA follows: TGTGCCAGCAGTTTATTGAGGGCCTATGGTGGCTACACCTTC. Translating it yields CASSLLRAYGGYTF.

The chain links TRBV5-4 to TRBJ2-7; TRBD2 agrees at 10 bases. The CDR3 is made up of 16 amino acids. Germline CDR1 and CDR2: SGHNT and YYREEE (reference sequence). Trimming removed 0 bases from V and 3 bases from J; junction bases left unmatched: 6. CDR3 sequence reads: CASSLGSLAGVYEQYF. The CDR3, as DNA: TGTGCCAGCAGCTTGGGCAGTCTAGCGGGAGTCTACGAGCAGTACTTC.

The chain has TRBV24-1 and TRBJ1-2; 7 bases match TRBD1. CDR1 and CDR2 from the germline V gene are KGHDR and SFDVKD. This CDR3 is built from 14 residues. The junction had 9 bases not matched to a gene; V was cut back by 4 bases and J by 8 bases. The CDR3 DNA follows: TGTGCCACCAGTGACTCCGGACAGGTCGGGGGCTACACCTTC. It codes for CATSDSGQVGGYTF.

The V gene is TRBV6-5, the J gene TRBJ1-4, with D perhaps TRBD1 (5 bases). This CDR3 is built from 14 residues. Trimming removed 11 bases from V and 5 bases from J, with 18 bases in between. Germline CDR1 and CDR2: MNHEY and SVGAGI. The CDR3 reads CAGNQGDPNEKLFF. The CDR3 coding sequence is TGTGCCGGAAACCAAGGGGATCCCAATGAAAAACTGTTTTTT.

The chain couples TRBV2 to TRBJ1-2; the match to TRBD1 covers 7 bases. The CDR3 has 15 residues. Germline V gene data show CDR1 as SNHLY and CDR2 as FYNNEI. Losses at the gene ends were 6 bases for V and 2 bases for J; bases not matched to a gene: 9. CDR3 sequence (DNA): TGTGCCAGCAGCATTGACAGGGAATGGAACTATGGCTACACCTTC. Amino acids: CASSIDREWNYGYTF.

This chain connects TRBV6-2 or TRBV6-3 to TRBJ1-2; D remains unclear. The CDR3 is 14 amino acids. V gave up 2 bases and J gave up 2 bases, with 9 bases separating them. Looked up from germline, CDR1 is MNHEY and CDR2 is SVGEGT. This CDR3 is CASSYGPLNYGYTF. The CDR3 nucleotides are TGTGCCAGCAGTTACGGGCCCTTGAACTATGGCTACACCTTC.

This clone appeared a single time. The rearrangement uses TRBV2 and TRBJ2-2; maybe TRBD2 (7 bases). The CDR3 has 14 amino acids. V was pared by 6 bases and J by 4 bases, with 12 bases between. The germline gives CDR1 SNHLY, CDR2 FYNNEI. CDR3 nucleotide sequence: TGTGCCAGCAGCAGGGAGGGGGGCACCGGGGAGCTGTTTTTT. As protein: CASSREGGTGELFF. Based on the CDR3 plus reference TRBV2 and TRBJ2-2, the full variable domain is EPEVTQTPSHQVTQMGQEVILRCVPISNHLYFYWYRQILGQKVEFLVSFYNNEISEKSEIFDDQFSVERPDGSNFTLKIRSTKLEDSAMYFCASSREGGTGELFFGEGSRLTVL.

CDR3: CASSFWAGGGKNIQYF. CDR3 in DNA: TGTGCCAGCAGTTTTTGGGCAGGGGGAGGCAAAAACATTCAGTACTTC. The genes are TRBV28 and TRBJ2-4; D is perhaps TRBD1 (7 bases). Germline V gives CDR1 MDHEN, CDR2 SYDVKM. Trimming took off 3 bases at V and 3 bases at J, with 15 bases between the two ends. CDR3 length equals 16 residues.

This clone was counted a single time. CDR3 in amino acids: CASSLLNRGTDTQYF. The CDR3, as DNA: TGTGCCAGCAGTTTATTGAACAGGGGCACAGATACGCAGTATTTT. The rearrangement uses TRBV27 and TRBJ2-3, with D possibly matching TRBD1 (6 bases). The CDR3 totals 15 residues. V was cut by 1 base and J by 1 base, with 9 bases left in between. CDR1 and CDR2 from the germline V gene are MNHEY and SMNVEV (reference sequence).

The rearrangement links TRBV11-2 to TRBJ2-2, with 11 bases that match TRBD1. The V gene end was trimmed by 5 bases and the J gene end by 6 bases; junction bases not matched to a gene: 8. The germline gives CDR1 SGHAT, CDR2 FQNNGV. CDR3 length: 16 residues. The CDR3 DNA reads as TGTGCCAGCAGCCTCGGACAGGGGGCTTTAGCCGGGGAGCTGTTTTTT. Translation gives CASSLGQGALAGELFF.

The sample holds many counts of this clone. This rearrangement joins TRBV6-5 to TRBJ2-3; 12 bases are shared with TRBD2. This CDR3 comprises 15 residues. Germline V lookup: CDR1 MNHEY, CDR2 SVGAGI. The ends lost 5 bases at V and 4 bases at J; junction bases unmatched: 4. For the CDR3, the DNA is TGTGCCAGCAGTATGACTAGCGGGAGTCCAGATACGCAGTATTTT. Translation: CASSMTSGSPDTQYF.

V and J are TRBV29-1 and TRBJ2-1; D unclear. This CDR3 contains 13 residues. Germline CDR1 and CDR2: SQVTM and ANQGSEA. V lost 4 bases and J 4 bases, leaving 11 bases between the germline ends. CDR3 coding DNA: TGCAGCGTTGCTGCAGGAAATTACAATGAGCAGTTCTTC. This encodes CSVAAGNYNEQFF.

The chain couples TRBV27 to TRBJ1-6; a weak D match, TRBD1 (6 bases). Deletions cut 2 bases from V and 7 bases from J, with 9 bases between. The CDR3 runs to 14 residues. CDR1 is MNHEY, CDR2 SMNVEV, per germline (reference sequence). CDR3 bases: TGTGCCAGCAGTTTAGGGGGGGCCAATTCACCCCTCCACTTT. This gives the protein CASSLGGANSPLHF.